The TCR beta chain described here comes from a study of post-analysis software for immune sequencing data. Study-wide background: Disease courses included relapsing-remitting, secondary progressive and progressive-relapsing multiple sclerosis. The study's findings and limits: Strong co-clustering by F measure was evident for samples that had been prepared in the same batch. There was significantly lower normalized Chao1 diversity in multiple sclerosis patients than in controls. Elevated frequency relative to controls characterized four or five TRBV segments in patients, TRBV5-6, TRBV5-1 and TRBV20-1 among them.

Included in the TCR beta cDNA libraries were unique molecular identifiers. A single record per CDR3 protein comes from TCRdb applying MiXCR to the PCR reads. The table has 750,000 to 950,000 distinct CDR3 sequences, about 57% seen once. This clonotype was recorded a few times. Its antigen is undetermined. Trimming removed 4 bases from V and 2 bases from J, with 12 bases in between. Looked up from germline, CDR1 is SEHNR and CDR2 is FQNEAQ (reference sequence). The CDR3 sequence is 14 residues long. The TCR comes from a girl aged 10 to 17 with multiple sclerosis. The sequenced sample consisted of blood. This chain uses TRBV7-9 with TRBJ2-7, with a weak D call TRBD1 (6 bases). The CDR3 nucleotides are TGTGCCAGCAGCTCCGGGACACCTCCCTACGAGCAGTACTTC. Protein sequence: CASSSGTPPYEQYF.